What follows describes a single T cell receptor (beta chain). Its antigen is as yet unknown. The sample is drawn from a study of T cells in localized non-small cell lung cancer. Study-level findings and limits: Higher blood T cell density tracked longer overall survival. Heterogeneity remains possible, as sequencing covered one tumor region only. It was uninvolved adjacent lung that showed the highest T cell clonality, exceeding tumor.

Germline V lookup: CDR1 LNHDA, CDR2 SQIVND (reference sequence). The CDR3 loop spans 14 amino acids. V lost 5 bases and J 7 bases, leaving 17 bases between the germline ends. Clones were sequenced by immunoSEQ multiplex PCR, and TCRdb holds only the in-frame ones, with some missing. Of 70,000 to 90,000 clones in the sample, around 82% were seen once. This clonotype was sampled from a female donor at least 60 years old with stage I lung adenocarcinoma. The sequences come from peripheral blood, collected before any cancer treatment. The V gene is TRBV19, the J gene TRBJ1-2; D is unclear. The CDR3 DNA sequence: TGTGCCAGTAGTCCCCGGGCGGGCACTGGTGGCTACACCTTC. Protein sequence: CASSPRAGTGGYTF. Filled out from reference TRBV19 and TRBJ1-2, the complete variable domain reads DGGITQSPKYLFRKEGQNVTLSCEQNLNHDAMYWYRQDPGQGLRLIYYSQIVNDFQKGDIAEGYSVSREKKESFPLTVTSAQKNPTAFYLCASSPRAGTGGYTFGSGTRLTVV.